One and the same sample provided the 16 T cell receptor beta chains below, sequenced in a study of chemoradiotherapy in HPV16-positive cancers. Clones were sequenced by immunoSEQ multiplex PCR, and TCRdb holds only the in-frame ones, with some missing. The repertoire holds 4,500 or so clones, with about nine tenths as singletons. The sample in question was tumor tissue, obtained from a patient who underwent chemoradiotherapy. The receptors here all came from a human donor with HPV-associated anogenital cancer.

This chain connects TRBV2 to TRBJ1-2; tentatively, D is TRBD1 (6 bases). The CDR3 has 13 residues. The V end was cut by 8 bases, the J end by 4 bases, with 14 bases between. Germline V gene sequence: CDR1 SNHLY, CDR2 FYNNEI. The CDR3 spells CASDPGDTYGYTF. The CDR3 region has the DNA TGTGCCAGCGACCCAGGGGATACCTATGGCTACACCTTC. The complete variable domain, with remaining parts taken from reference TRBV2 and TRBJ1-2, reads EPEVTQTPSHQVTQMGQEVILRCVPISNHLYFYWYRQILGQKVEFLVSFYNNEISEKSEIFDDQFSVERPDGSNFTLKIRSTKLEDSAMYFCASDPGDTYGYTFGSGTRLTVV.

The count of this clone is one. CDR3: CASSSGGETENIQYF. CDR3 sequence (DNA): TGTGCCAGCAGCTCAGGAGGGGAGACGGAAAACATTCAGTACTTC. V and J are TRBV5-4 and TRBJ2-4; D possibly corresponds to TRBD2 (6 bases). Between the trimmed V and J ends, which lost 3 bases and 5 bases, there was a span of 15 bases. CDR1 and CDR2 from the germline V gene are SGHNT and YYREEE (reference sequence). The CDR3 contains 15 residues.

The gene calls are TRBV9 and TRBJ1-1; D unresolved. Germline CDR1 SGDLS, CDR2 YYNGEE. V lost 1 base, J lost 1 base, and 8 bases lay in between. The CDR3 is 14 amino acids. The CDR3 sequence is CASSVNDRNTEAFF. The CDR3 nucleotides read TGTGCCAGCAGCGTAAACGACCGGAACACTGAAGCTTTCTTT.

This chain connects TRBV7-8 to TRBJ1-1; D unresolved. The CDR3 loop spans 16 amino acids. CDR1 and CDR2 (germline): SGHVS, FQNEAQ. V was trimmed by 0 bases and J by 4 bases, leaving 15 bases between them. For the CDR3, the DNA is TGTGCCAGCAGCTTAGCGATGTCGCCGGACGGCACTGAAGCTTTCTTT. It codes for CASSLAMSPDGTEAFF.

This rearrangement joins TRBV5-1 to TRBJ2-5, with a tentative D call TRBD1 (5 bases). Trimming took 3 bases from V and 1 from J, leaving 7 bases between them. CDR3 length: 13 residues. CDR1 is SGHRS and CDR2 is YFSETQ in the germline V gene. DNA of the CDR3: TGCGCCAGCAGCTATGACAGCCAAGAGACCCAGTACTTC. Protein product: CASSYDSQETQYF.

The CDR3 region is CASMHGGRSGELFF. The CDR3 DNA follows: TGTGCCAGCATGCACGGGGGAAGGTCCGGGGAGCTGTTTTTT. The V gene is TRBV28, the J gene TRBJ2-2, with a weak D call TRBD2 (6 bases). This CDR3 has 14 amino acids. Germline values: CDR1 MDHEN, CDR2 SYDVKM. V was trimmed by 7 bases and J by 6 bases, leaving 15 bases between them.

The chain recombines TRBV29-1 with TRBJ1-1; 7 nucleotides match TRBD1. Per germline, CDR1 SQVTM and CDR2 ANQGSEA. With 6 bases clipped from V and 0 bases from J, the junction kept 4 bases outside the gene matches. The CDR3 has 13 amino acids. This CDR3 is CSVAGQLNTEAFF. CDR3 in DNA: TGCAGCGTAGCGGGACAGCTGAACACTGAAGCTTTCTTT. Full variable domain (rest looked up from reference TRBV29-1 and TRBJ1-1): SAVISQKPSRDICQRGTSLTIQCQVDSQVTMMFWYRQQPGQSLTLIATANQGSEATYESGFVIDKFPISRPNLTFSTLTVSNMSPEDSSIYLCSVAGQLNTEAFFGQGTRLTVV.

J is TRBJ2-7 and V is TRBV10-3; perhaps TRBD1 as D (6 bases). Trimming stripped 10 bases from V and 1 base from J, with 20 bases between. CDR1 is ENHRY, CDR2 SYGVKD, per germline. The CDR3 sequence is 15 residues long. For the CDR3, the DNA is TGTGCCACCAGGGAGTGGCAGGGGCAATCCTACGAGCAGTACTTC. Translated, it gives CATREWQGQSYEQYF.

The J gene is TRBJ2-7, the V gene TRBV7-7; 9 bases line up with TRBD1. This CDR3 is built from 15 residues. Per germline, CDR1 SSHAT and CDR2 FNYEAQ (reference sequence). The CDR3 spells CASSLGTGSSHEQYV. In nucleotides, the CDR3 is TGTGCTAGCAGCTTAGGGACAGGGAGCTCCCACGAGCAGTACGTC.

This chain links TRBV5-6 with TRBJ2-5; the match to TRBD2 covers 7 bases. CDR3 length equals 13 residues. V dropped 0 bases and J dropped 7; count of bases not matched to a gene: 3. CDR1 and CDR2 from the germline V gene are SGHDT and YYEEEE. Written as DNA, the CDR3 is TGTGCCAGCAGCTTGGTTGCTAGCGGGACCCAGTACTTC. Residues: CASSLVASGTQYF.

This clone was seen only once. The rearrangement joins TRBV5-4 to TRBJ1-3; TRBD1 aligns across 8 bases. Losses at the gene ends were 4 bases for V and 2 bases for J; bases not matched to a gene: 2. This CDR3 spans 14 amino acids. Per germline, CDR1 SGHNT and CDR2 YYREEE (reference sequence). CDR3 nucleotides: TGTGCCAGCAGCGTACAGGGGGCTGGAAACACCATATATTTT. Protein product: CASSVQGAGNTIYF.

This clone has only one observation. The chain uses TRBV30 and TRBJ2-3; D ambiguous. V was shortened by 0 bases and J by 3 bases, with 16 bases between the two germline ends. The CDR3 spans 16 residues. Germline loops: CDR1 GTSNPN, CDR2 SVGIG (reference sequence). CDR3 in DNA: TGTGCCTGGAGTGTCGGAGTGTCCAAAAATACAGATACGCAGTATTTT. Protein sequence: CAWSVGVSKNTDTQYF.

In its sample, this clone was seen once. J is TRBJ2-3 and V is TRBV4-2, with 10 bases fitting TRBD2. CDR1 LGHNA and CDR2 YNFKEQ come from the germline V gene. The CDR3 has 17 amino acids. V was clipped by 0 bases and J by 4 bases; unmatched bases: 7. The CDR3 region is CASSQELASGSADTQYF. DNA for the CDR3: TGTGCCAGCAGCCAAGAACTGGCTAGCGGGAGCGCAGATACGCAGTATTTT.

The rearrangement links TRBV10-3 to TRBJ1-1; TRBD1 is a possible D gene (6 bases). The V end was cut by 11 bases, the J end by 0 bases, with 13 bases between. The CDR3 spans 13 residues. Germline CDR1 reads ENHRY; CDR2 reads SYGVKD. CDR3: CAARQALNTEAFF. The CDR3 DNA is TGTGCCGCCAGACAGGCCTTGAACACTGAAGCTTTCTTT.

The chain couples TRBV2 to TRBJ1-6, with 7 positions matching TRBD1. The V gene's germline CDR1 is SNHLY and CDR2 FYNNEI. This CDR3 contains 15 residues. After removal of 4 bases from V and 8 bases from J, the junction contained 8 bases not matched to a gene. As DNA, the CDR3 is TGTGCCAGCAGTGGACAGGGAGGGAGTGATTCACCCCTCCACTTT. Protein sequence: CASSGQGGSDSPLHF.

This clone was found once. This chain joins TRBV7-8 and TRBJ2-3; D is uncertain. Germline CDR1 reads SGHVS; CDR2 reads FQNEAQ. This CDR3 has 13 amino acids. The V end lost 4 bases, the J end lost 6 bases, and 11 bases lay between the germline ends. CDR3 bases: TGTGCCAGCAGCTCCACCCGGGTCGATACGCAGTATTTT. Protein: CASSSTRVDTQYF.